These 12 T cell receptor beta chains originate from one sample sequenced in a study of cytomegalovirus exposure and HLA in healthy donors. Both 60 Vbeta primers and 13 Jbeta primers went into the PCR. Here immunoSEQ multiplex PCR was the method, and the copy in TCRdb shows in-frame clones only, minus some. Of under 130,000 clones listed, 60% to 80% are singletons. What was sequenced was PBMCs. The source of these receptors is a woman in her thirties or forties in good health and CMV-seropositive.

The chain employs TRBV9 and TRBJ2-3; 7 nucleotides line up with TRBD1. This CDR3 contains 15 residues. The V gene end was trimmed by 0 bases and the J gene end by 6 bases; junction bases not matched to a gene: 7. Germline lookup yields CDR1 SGDLS and CDR2 YYNGEE. The CDR3 region is CASSVGSRGQDTQYF. CDR3 nucleotide sequence: TGTGCCAGCAGCGTAGGGTCTAGGGGGCAGGATACGCAGTATTTT.

The chain links TRBV11-2 to TRBJ2-1, with D possibly TRBD1 on 5 matching bases. V was shortened by 3 bases and J by 10 bases, with 13 bases between the two germline ends. Germline values: CDR1 SGHAT, CDR2 FQNNGV. The CDR3 is 13 amino acids. CDR3 protein: CASSLDDRREQFF. As DNA, the CDR3 is TGTGCCAGCAGCTTGGACGACAGAAGAGAGCAGTTCTTC.

The chain carries TRBV18 and TRBJ2-5; TRBD1 matches 7 bases. Germline values: CDR1 KGHSH, CDR2 LQKENI. V was clipped by 3 bases and J by 4 bases; unmatched bases: 5. This CDR3 contains 14 residues. The CDR3 region is CASSPTGASETQYF. The CDR3 nucleotides read TGTGCCAGCTCACCTACAGGGGCGTCAGAGACCCAGTACTTC.

This clone was counted once. The chain links TRBV4-2 to TRBJ2-4; 10 bases map to TRBD1. J gave up 6 bases and V 4 bases, and 3 bases lay outside the gene matches. This CDR3 spans 14 amino acids. In germline, CDR1 is LGHNA, CDR2 YNFKEQ. CDR3 coding DNA: TGTGCCAGCAGCCCCGGGACAGGGGTAAACATTCAGTACTTC. It translates to CASSPGTGVNIQYF.

V usage is TRBV28 and J usage is TRBJ1-1; 8 positions agree with TRBD1. V shed 7 bases, J shed 0 bases, and the junction held 13 bases outside the gene matches. Germline V gene data show CDR1 as MDHEN and CDR2 as SYDVKM. The CDR3 is 17 amino acids. The CDR3 sequence: CASISRGTGVMNTEAFF. CDR3 DNA sequence: TGTGCCAGCATATCGCGCGGGACAGGAGTAATGAACACTGAAGCTTTCTTT. The whole variable domain, remainder taken from reference TRBV28 and TRBJ1-1, is DVKVTQSSRYLVKRTGEKVFLECVQDMDHENMFWYRQDPGLGLRLIYFSYDVKMKEKGDIPEGYSVSREKKERFSLILESASTNQTSMYLCASISRGTGVMNTEAFFGQGTRLTVV.

This clone was counted once. V gene TRBV19 combines with J gene TRBJ2-5; TRBD2 aligns across 13 bases. V lost 7 bases to trimming and J lost 5 bases; unmatched junction nucleotides: 13. CDR3 length equals 17 residues. Germline-derived CDR1 and CDR2 are LNHDA and SQIVND (reference sequence). CDR3 nucleotide sequence: TGTGCCAGTACCCCAGCAGGACTAGCGGGAGCCTGGGAGACCCAGTACTTC. Translation gives CASTPAGLAGAWETQYF.

The chain recombines TRBV5-1 with TRBJ2-7; D is perhaps TRBD2 (6 bases). CDR3 length: 15 amino acids. V was shortened by 5 bases and J by 5 bases, with 20 bases between the two germline ends. Germline V gene lookup returns CDR1 SGHRS and CDR2 YFSETQ. CDR3 protein: CASRIGVGSFNEQYF. CDR3 sequence (DNA): TGCGCCAGCAGAATAGGTGTCGGGAGTTTCAACGAGCAGTACTTC.

The gene calls are TRBV5-1 and TRBJ1-2, with 10 bases aligning to TRBD1. Germline lookup yields CDR1 SGHRS and CDR2 YFSETQ. The CDR3 runs 15 residues. V dropped 4 bases and J dropped 4; count of bases not matched to a gene: 7. The CDR3 DNA follows: TGCGCCAGCAGCACCGGGACAGGGGTTATCTATGGCTACACCTTC. Translating it yields CASSTGTGVIYGYTF.

This chain uses TRBV28 with TRBJ2-1; TRBD2 might be the D (6 bases). The V gene lost 6 bases and the J gene lost 6 bases, with 24 bases spanning the gap. Germline V CDR1 and CDR2: MDHEN, SYDVKM. There are 17 residues in the CDR3. In DNA, the CDR3 is TGTGCCAGCAGCCGAGTATTAACCCTACGCGGGATCAATGAGCAGTTCTTC. Its protein is CASSRVLTLRGINEQFF.

This clone appeared a single time. CDR3 nucleotide sequence: TGCGCCAGCAGCTTTAACCCGGGACAGCCGTACAATGAGCAGTTCTTC. Translation: CASSFNPGQPYNEQFF. J is TRBJ2-1 and V is TRBV5-1; 7 bases line up with TRBD1. This CDR3 is 16 amino acids long. V dropped 2 bases and J dropped 4; count of bases not matched to a gene: 9. Germline loops: CDR1 SGHRS, CDR2 YFSETQ.

This clone has a handful of counts. The rearrangement uses TRBV7-8 and TRBJ2-3, with 7 bases fitting TRBD2. Trimming removed 5 bases from V and 3 bases from J; junction bases left unmatched: 11. This CDR3 comprises 16 residues. Germline V gives CDR1 SGHVS, CDR2 FQNEAQ. DNA of the CDR3: TGTGCCAGCAGCCCGCCCCTTAGGGAGGGAACAGATACGCAGTATTTT. This encodes CASSPPLREGTDTQYF.

The CDR3 reads CASSTTGNYGYTF. The CDR3 DNA sequence: TGTGCCAGCAGTACCACAGGGAACTATGGCTACACCTTC. The gene calls are TRBV28 and TRBJ1-2, with D possibly being TRBD1 (6 bases). V gave up 5 bases and J gave up 2 bases, with 9 bases separating them. The CDR3 runs 13 residues. The V gene's germline CDR1 is MDHEN and CDR2 SYDVKM.